This T cell receptor beta chain was captured by sequencing in a study of blood T cells in healthy people across ages. Using a J-beta primer mix together with a sample-barcoded 5' primer, a second PCR was run for roughly 7 to 12 cycles. Each cDNA molecule was tagged by a template-switch adaptor that had 12 random nucleotides. TCRdb re-called the 5' RACE reads through MiXCR, storing one row per CDR3 protein. This repertoire shows approximately 600,000 distinct CDR3 sequences, around three fifths found once; its top ten account for more than 35%. Study results and limitations: Diversity was higher, and naive CD4+ cells more numerous, in long-lived donors than in aged donors.

The ends were cut back, 0 bases at V and 2 bases at J, with 14 bases in the middle. The germline CDR1 and CDR2 sequences are ENHRY and SYGVKD. The CDR3 sequence is 17 residues long. For this clonotype: Its antigen is unidentified.

Aged about 6 to 95, donors were systemically healthy Caucasians from Russia. The amount of total RNA extracted per sample was at least 5.5 micrograms. V gene TRBV10-3 combines with J gene TRBJ2-4; the D is unclear. The receptor was isolated from a man aged 60 to 69 in good health. The sample comprised blood. The CDR3 spells CAISESSAAATKNIQYF. In DNA form, the CDR3 reads TGTGCCATCAGTGAGTCGAGCGCTGCAGCCACCAAAAACATTCAGTACTTC.